The 14 T cell receptor beta chains given below trace back to one sample, sequenced in a study of shared clonotypes between healthy human individuals. Profiling relied on immunoSEQ multiplex PCR, and the TCRdb table lists in-frame clones only, not all of them. The sample lists about 2.4 million clones; more than 85% were seen once. The sequencing input was naive CD4+ T cells from PBMCs. Sample subset: CD45RA+ positively selected. These receptors were obtained from a man younger than 35 in good health. Some clones in this sample may be carry-over from other donors' samples.

The rearrangement joins TRBV5-4 to TRBJ1-1, with D possibly matching TRBD1 (5 bases). The CDR3 loop spans 14 amino acids. V lost 4 bases to trimming and J lost 2 bases, with 12 bases between them. The V gene's germline CDR1 is SGHNT and CDR2 YYREEE (reference sequence). The CDR3 nucleotides are TGTGCCAGCAGCCCGCGGACACCTAACACTGAAGCTTTCTTT. Its translation is CASSPRTPNTEAFF.

This clone came up a few times. Other DNA sequences in this specimen translate into the identical CDR3. The chain carries TRBV5-1 and TRBJ2-2; tentative D call: TRBD1 (6 bases). Trimming removed 1 base at V and 4 bases at J, with 8 bases between. The CDR3 loop spans 14 amino acids. CDR1 SGHRS and CDR2 YFSETQ come from the germline V gene. The CDR3 here is CASSLQGTTGELFF. Here the CDR3 DNA reads TGCGCCAGCAGCTTGCAGGGGACCACCGGGGAGCTGTTTTTT.

This clone was picked up one time. The same CDR3 can be traced to other DNA sequences in this sample. The CDR3 here is CASSQAGRANTGELFF. CDR3 nucleotides: TGCGCCAGCAGCCAAGCCGGGAGGGCCAACACCGGGGAGCTGTTTTTT. The chain combines TRBV4-1 with TRBJ2-2, with TRBD2 matching 8 bases. Germline CDR1 is MGHRA and CDR2 is YSYEKL. This CDR3 has 16 amino acids. The J segment lost 2 bases and the V segment lost 1 base, leaving 3 bases of the junction unmatched.

The J gene is TRBJ1-5, the V gene TRBV27; 7 bases align to TRBD1. Unmatched junction bases numbered 6, after V lost 6 bases and J lost 7 bases. The V gene's germline CDR1 is MNHEY and CDR2 SMNVEV (reference sequence). The CDR3 extends over 13 amino acids. The CDR3 here is CASSPGGGQPQHF. CDR3 nucleotide sequence: TGTGCCAGCAGCCCAGGGGGGGGCCAGCCCCAGCATTTT.

Regarding this clone: In the same sample, other DNA sequences code for this CDR3. The J gene is TRBJ1-1, the V gene TRBV19; D not resolved. V was cut by 1 base and J by 2 bases, with 5 bases left in between. CDR1 and CDR2 (germline): LNHDA, SQIVND (reference sequence). The CDR3 totals 13 residues. The DNA for the CDR3 is TGTGCCAGTAGTATAGCACAAAACACTGAAGCTTTCTTT. Protein: CASSIAQNTEAFF.

The chain links TRBV7-6 to TRBJ2-3; 13 bases are a match to TRBD2. This CDR3 spans 18 amino acids. V gave up 5 bases and J gave up 0 bases; unmatched junction bases: 8. Per germline, CDR1 SGHVS and CDR2 FNYEAQ. CDR3 loop: CASSPTGTSGASTDTQYF. CDR3 sequence (DNA): TGTGCCAGCAGCCCTACCGGGACTAGCGGGGCTAGCACAGATACGCAGTATTTT.

V and J are TRBV30 and TRBJ2-7, with 8 positions matching TRBD1. V trimming: 3 bases; J trimming: 0 bases; junction bases outside the gene matches: 4. This CDR3 contains 14 residues. Germline CDR1 is GTSNPN and CDR2 is SVGIG (reference sequence). The DNA for the CDR3 is TGTGCCTGGAGGCGGGACAGGTCCTCCTACGAGCAGTACTTC. Encoded protein: CAWRRDRSSYEQYF.

Details on this clone: At one boundary the junction diverges from the germline segment, which might be a read error. The rearrangement links TRBV29-1 to TRBJ2-7; D perhaps matches TRBD2 (5 bases). CDR3 size: 12 residues. Germline CDR1 reads SQVTM; CDR2 reads ANQGSEA. The CDR3 here is CSVASADSPELF. DNA for the CDR3: TGCAGCGTTGCGAGCGCGGACTCGCCAGAACTCTTC.

The chain combines TRBV7-8 with TRBJ2-2; D gene uncertain. The V gene lost 2 bases and the J gene lost 9 bases, with 13 bases spanning the gap. Germline-derived CDR1 and CDR2 are SGHVS and FQNEAQ. This CDR3 contains 14 residues. In DNA, the CDR3 is TGTGCCAGCAGCTTACGGGTGGAGAAACGGGAGCTGTTTTTT. Amino acid sequence: CASSLRVEKRELFF.

This chain joins TRBV27 and TRBJ1-2, with 11 bases fitting TRBD1. This CDR3 region has 14 residues. Trimming removed 5 bases from V and 4 bases from J; junction bases left unmatched: 3. The germline V gene has CDR1 MNHEY and CDR2 SMNVEV (reference sequence). In nucleotides, the CDR3 is TGTGCCAGCAGTATAGGACAGGGGGCCTATGGCTACACCTTC. Residues: CASSIGQGAYGYTF.

This clone has a single count. The rearrangement uses TRBV21-1 and TRBJ1-2. TRBV21-1 is classified as a pseudogene. The CDR3 is 16 residues long. The CDR3 DNA reads TGTGCCAGCAGCAACCCACCCGAGGGGGGGTATCGCGGCTACACCTTC. Translating it yields CASSNPPEGGYRGYTF.

This chain connects TRBV5-1 to TRBJ1-2, with D unclear. V was shortened by 1 base and J by 2 bases, with 12 bases between the two germline ends. Germline V CDR1 and CDR2: SGHRS, YFSETQ. The CDR3 has 15 amino acids. CDR3 sequence (DNA): TGCGCCAGCAGCTTGTACGGACGTACGAACTATGGCTACACCTTC. As protein: CASSLYGRTNYGYTF.

The rearrangement uses TRBV27 and TRBJ2-4; tentative D call: TRBD1 (6 bases). Trimming shortened V by 8 bases and J by 0 bases, and 17 bases separated the two germline ends. This CDR3 spans 16 amino acids. Germline V lookup: CDR1 MNHEY, CDR2 SMNVEV (reference sequence). CDR3 DNA sequence: TGTGCCAGCCACTCCCTTGGACAGCTAGCCAAAAACATTCAGTACTTC. Translation: CASHSLGQLAKNIQYF.

This chain links TRBV7-9 with TRBJ2-5; the match to TRBD2 covers 10 bases. This CDR3 contains 15 residues. Germline CDR1 reads SEHNR; CDR2 reads FQNEAQ (reference sequence). V shed 4 bases and J 5 bases; nucleotides not matched to a gene: 7. The CDR3 coding sequence is TGTGCCAGCAGCTATCTAGCGGGGGCCAGGGAGACCCAGTACTTC. It is translated as CASSYLAGARETQYF.